This entry lists 18 T cell receptor beta chains sequenced from one sample in a study of T cell responses to AZD1222 COVID-19 vaccine. Method: immunoSEQ multiplex PCR; TCRdb's copy keeps in-frame clones and lacks some. The sample lists 110,000 to 150,000 clones, around nine tenths occurring once. Sequenced material: peripheral blood, taken on day 0 of AZD1222 vaccination. The receptors shown here come from an adult in good health.

This clone was counted once. The chain has TRBV27 and TRBJ2-7; no definite D call. The germline gives CDR1 MNHEY, CDR2 SMNVEV (reference sequence). Deletions cut 6 bases from V and 2 bases from J, with 11 bases between. This CDR3 has 13 residues. CDR3 sequence reads: CASSPTPPYEQYF. DNA for the CDR3: TGTGCCAGCAGCCCGACTCCTCCCTACGAGCAGTACTTC.

The chain has TRBV9 and TRBJ1-6; TRBD1 is a possible D gene (6 bases). Per the germline V gene, CDR1 is SGDLS and CDR2 is YYNGEE. The CDR3 covers 16 residues. Deletions cut 3 bases from V and 9 bases from J, with 19 bases between. The DNA of the CDR3 is TGTGCCAGCAGCGCCGTTGGTCAGGGGTTGAGTTCACCCCTCCACTTT. Residues: CASSAVGQGLSSPLHF.

The chain employs TRBV4-3 and TRBJ1-6; TRBD1 is a possible D gene (5 bases). This CDR3 has 14 residues. Germline V gene lookup returns CDR1 LGHNA and CDR2 YSLEER. Trimming pared 3 bases from V and 3 bases from J, leaving 6 bases between. In DNA, the CDR3 is TGCGCCAGCAGCCAGGGACTCTATAATTCACCCCTCCACTTT. Its protein product is CASSQGLYNSPLHF.

This clone is a singleton in its sample. The gene calls are TRBV5-1 and TRBJ2-7, with TRBD1 matching over 9 bases. The CDR3 is 13 amino acids. CDR1 and CDR2 from the germline V gene are SGHRS and YFSETQ. Trimming removed 2 bases from V and 9 bases from J; junction bases left unmatched: 6. For the CDR3, the DNA is TGCGCCAGCAGCTTAGGTGCGGGACAGGGGCAGTACTTC. Residues: CASSLGAGQGQYF.

Only a few counts were recorded for this clone. This chain connects TRBV5-1 to TRBJ2-7; D possibly uses TRBD1 or TRBD2 (5 bases each). This CDR3 has 16 residues. Germline assignment: CDR1 SGHRS and CDR2 YFSETQ. V gave up 0 bases and J gave up 2 bases, with 15 bases separating them. CDR3 sequence: CASSLALGRRPYEQYF. The CDR3 coding sequence is TGCGCCAGCAGCTTGGCCTTGGGACGGCGGCCCTACGAGCAGTACTTC.

This clone appeared once. The DNA for the CDR3 is TGTGCCAGCAGCGCACAGGGGAGGGGGACCCAGTACTTC. Its protein product is CASSAQGRGTQYF. The chain is built from TRBV9 and TRBJ2-5, with D possibly called TRBD1 or TRBD2 (7 bases each). V shed 3 bases and J shed 7 bases, with 13 bases lying between them. Germline lookup yields CDR1 SGDLS and CDR2 YYNGEE. This CDR3 has 13 residues.

The genes are TRBV6-5 and TRBJ2-7; D not resolved. With 7 bases removed from V and 2 bases from J, the gap between germline ends came to 15 bases. CDR1 is MNHEY, CDR2 SVGAGI, per germline. This CDR3 has 14 amino acids. CDR3 sequence (DNA): TGTGCCAGCACCGACGAGGCATCCCCCTACGAGCAGTACTTC. Encoded protein: CASTDEASPYEQYF.

The chain links TRBV7-2 to TRBJ2-7; D is perhaps TRBD2 (6 bases). Trimming removed 6 bases from V and 3 bases from J, with 18 bases in between. The CDR3 sequence is 15 residues long. Germline values: CDR1 SGHTA, CDR2 FQGNSA. The CDR3 protein is CASSVTGDLDYEQYF. The DNA for the CDR3 is TGTGCCAGCAGTGTGACGGGGGACCTTGACTACGAGCAGTACTTC.

This sequence joins TRBV6-1 and TRBJ1-5; maybe TRBD1 (6 bases). Germline CDR1 reads MNHNS; CDR2 reads SASEGT. The CDR3 sequence is 16 residues long. The V and J ends lost 2 bases and 2 bases respectively, with 13 bases between them. CDR3 amino acids: CASSELGAGGNQPQHF. Here the CDR3 DNA reads TGTGCCAGCAGTGAACTGGGGGCGGGGGGCAATCAGCCCCAGCATTTT.

This chain joins TRBV3-1 (or the pseudogene TRBV3-2) and TRBJ2-5; 8 bases align to TRBD1. V was pared by 9 bases and J by 5 bases, with 5 bases of the junction left unmatched. The germline gives CDR1 LGHDT, CDR2 YNNKEL (reference sequence). The CDR3 is 12 amino acids. The DNA for the CDR3 is TGTGCCAGGGGCAGGGGGCAGGAGACCCAGTACTTC. Its translation is CARGRGQETQYF.

The chain links TRBV19 to TRBJ2-7; a weak D match, TRBD1 (5 bases). The CDR3 is 14 residues long. Trimming took off 1 base at V and 4 bases at J, with 11 bases between the two ends. Germline lookup yields CDR1 LNHDA and CDR2 SQIVND (reference sequence). DNA for the CDR3: TGTGCCAGTAGTATAGGGGTTACAGGTTACGAGCAGTACTTC. Protein: CASSIGVTGYEQYF. The variable domain in full, completed from reference TRBV19 and TRBJ2-7, reads DGGITQSPKYLFRKEGQNVTLSCEQNLNHDAMYWYRQDPGQGLRLIYYSQIVNDFQKGDIAEGYSVSREKKESFPLTVTSAQKNPTAFYLCASSIGVTGYEQYFGPGTRLTVT.

J is TRBJ2-1 and V is TRBV7-2, with 9 nucleotides matching TRBD2. V was pared by 2 bases and J by 7 bases, with 6 bases of the junction left unmatched. CDR1 is SGHTA and CDR2 is FQGNSA in the germline V gene. CDR3 length equals 15 residues. The CDR3 DNA follows: TGTGCCAGCAGCTTAAGTAGCGGGAGTAAGAATGAGCAGTTCTTC. Protein sequence: CASSLSSGSKNEQFF.

This chain uses TRBV5-6 with TRBJ2-7, with TRBD2 as a possible D gene (6 bases). Germline V gene sequence: CDR1 SGHDT, CDR2 YYEEEE. Trimming shortened V by 2 bases and J by 4 bases, and 10 bases separated the two germline ends. The length of the CDR3 is 13 residues. CDR3 protein: CASSFRLEYEQYF. In nucleotides, the CDR3 is TGTGCCAGCAGCTTCCGACTAGAATACGAGCAGTACTTC.

The count of this clone is one. The genes are TRBV7-9 and TRBJ2-2; no definite D call. V dropped 4 bases and J dropped 2 bases, with 11 bases sitting between them. The germline V gene has CDR1 SEHNR and CDR2 FQNEAQ (reference sequence). The CDR3 totals 15 residues. CDR3 sequence: CASSSMGYNTGELFF. Written as DNA, the CDR3 is TGTGCCAGCAGCTCAATGGGGTACAACACCGGGGAGCTGTTTTTT.

The chain recombines TRBV18 with TRBJ1-5; D possibly corresponds to TRBD1 (5 bases). There are 14 residues in the CDR3. The ends were cut back, 2 bases at V and 3 bases at J, with 8 bases in the middle. Germline CDR1 KGHSH, CDR2 LQKENI. CDR3 in DNA: TGTGCCAGCTCACCAGGGGGTCCCAATCAGCCCCAGCATTTT. Its protein product is CASSPGGPNQPQHF.

The chain employs TRBV4-2 and TRBJ1-2; 9 nucleotides align to TRBD1. V shed 0 bases and J 8 bases; nucleotides not matched to a gene: 13. This CDR3 is 17 amino acids long. Germline V gene data show CDR1 as LGHNA and CDR2 as YNFKEQ. The CDR3 spells CASSQDRGQGRSRGYTF. CDR3 nucleotides: TGTGCCAGCAGCCAAGATCGGGGACAGGGCCGGAGCCGGGGCTACACCTTC.

The chain joins TRBV5-1 to TRBJ2-5, with 7 bases aligning to TRBD1. The V segment lost 0 bases and the J segment 5 bases; nucleotides outside the gene matches: 7. The CDR3 has 15 amino acids. Germline V gene lookup returns CDR1 SGHRS and CDR2 YFSETQ. The CDR3 DNA is TGCGCCAGCAGCTTGGGACAGGGTAACTTGGAGACCCAGTACTTC. This sequence encodes CASSLGQGNLETQYF. The complete variable domain, with remaining parts taken from reference TRBV5-1 and TRBJ2-5, reads KAGVTQTPRYLIKTRGQQVTLSCSPISGHRSVSWYQQTPGQGLQFLFEYFSETQRNKGNFPGRFSGRQFSNSRSEMNVSTLELGDSALYLCASSLGQGNLETQYFGPGTRLLVL.

The CDR3 nucleotides read TGTGCCAGCAGTGTCCGGGACACCTACGAGCAGTACTTC. Translation: CASSVRDTYEQYF. The chain uses TRBV27 and TRBJ2-7, with TRBD1 as a possible D gene (6 bases). Trimming left V 5 bases short and J 2 bases short, with 10 bases between. This CDR3 contains 13 residues. The germline V gene encodes CDR1 MNHEY and CDR2 SMNVEV (reference sequence).